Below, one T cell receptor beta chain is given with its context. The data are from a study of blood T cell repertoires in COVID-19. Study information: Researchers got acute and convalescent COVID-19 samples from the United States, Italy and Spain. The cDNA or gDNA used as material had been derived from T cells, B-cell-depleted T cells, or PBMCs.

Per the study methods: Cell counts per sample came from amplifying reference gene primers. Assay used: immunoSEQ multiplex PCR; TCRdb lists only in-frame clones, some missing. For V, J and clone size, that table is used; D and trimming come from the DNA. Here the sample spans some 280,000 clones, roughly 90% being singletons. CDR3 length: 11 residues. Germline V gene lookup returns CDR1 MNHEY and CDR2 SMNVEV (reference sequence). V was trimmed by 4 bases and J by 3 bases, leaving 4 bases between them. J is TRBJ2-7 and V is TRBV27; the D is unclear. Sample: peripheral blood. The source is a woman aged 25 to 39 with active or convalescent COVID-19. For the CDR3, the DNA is TGTGCCAGCAGTTCATTCTACGAGCAGTACTTC. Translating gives CASSSFYEQYF.